These 7 T cell receptor beta chains share one sample of origin, sequenced in a study of post-analysis software for immune sequencing data. Regarding the study as a whole: Included in a set of five TRBV segments more frequent in patients than controls were TRBV5-6, TRBV5-1 and TRBV20-1.

These receptors' antigens are unknown. Every TCR beta cDNA library bore unique molecular identifiers. MiXCR, run by TCRdb on the PCR reads, gives a single entry per CDR3 protein. This sample has 600,000 to 750,000 distinct CDR3 sequences, with around 64% found just once. The specimen was blood. Receptors were obtained from a girl aged 2 to 10 with multiple sclerosis.

For the CDR3, the DNA is TGCGCCAGCAGCCAAGAGACAGGGGATGGCTACACCTTC. Residues: CASSQETGDGYTF. The chain carries TRBV4-1 and TRBJ1-2, with TRBD1 identical over 8 bases. The V and J ends lost 0 bases and 6 bases, in that order; junction bases with no gene match: 0. Per the germline V gene, CDR1 is MGHRA and CDR2 is YSYEKL. This CDR3 comprises 13 residues.

The chain recombines TRBV20-1 with TRBJ2-1; a possible D gene is TRBD2 (7 bases). This CDR3 has 14 amino acids. The V and J ends lost 0 bases and 7 bases respectively, with 13 bases between them. Germline V gene data show CDR1 as DFQATT and CDR2 as SNEGSKA (reference sequence). This chain's CDR3 is CSARDGGGRNEQFF. CDR3 nucleotides: TGCAGTGCTAGAGATGGGGGGGGCCGGAATGAGCAGTTCTTC.

The J gene is TRBJ2-1, the V gene TRBV5-6, with 9 nucleotides matching TRBD1. CDR1 SGHDT and CDR2 YYEEEE come from the germline V gene. With 6 bases clipped from V and 6 bases from J, the junction kept 19 bases outside the gene matches. This CDR3 has 18 residues. CDR3 in amino acids: CASTETGTGSGRVNEQFF. For the CDR3, the DNA is TGTGCCAGCACCGAAACCGGGACAGGGTCCGGCAGGGTCAATGAGCAGTTCTTC.

The gene calls are TRBV7-9 and TRBJ2-5; TRBD2 matches 11 bases. The DNA end is a closer match to TRBJ2-4, so the J assignment may be wrong. The germline V gene has CDR1 SEHNR and CDR2 FQNEAQ (reference sequence). The CDR3 sequence is 12 residues long. CDR3 residues: CASGTSGDIQYF. CDR3 nucleotide sequence: TGTGCCAGCGGGACTAGCGGTGACATTCAGTACTTC.

V and J are TRBV9 and TRBJ1-2; no clear D gene. V lost 4 bases and J lost 8, with 21 bases in between. Looked up from germline, CDR1 is SGDLS and CDR2 is YYNGEE. The CDR3 runs to 15 residues. The DNA of the CDR3 is TGTGCCAGCAGCACCCCTCAGACGGGTACTAGGGGCTACACCTTC. Amino acid sequence: CASSTPQTGTRGYTF.

This clonotype has more than one count but fewer than ten. V usage is TRBV7-2 and J usage is TRBJ2-5; D is perhaps TRBD2 (7 bases). The CDR3 extends over 15 amino acids. Germline values: CDR1 SGHTA, CDR2 FQGNSA. Between the trimmed V and J ends, which lost 5 bases and 5 bases, there was a span of 18 bases. The CDR3 sequence is CASSRGAAVQETQYF. CDR3 bases: TGTGCCAGCAGCCGGGGGGCGGCTGTCCAGGAGACCCAGTACTTC.

V usage is TRBV6-1 and J usage is TRBJ2-1; D may be TRBD1 (6 bases). Trimming took off 5 bases at V and 3 bases at J, with 14 bases between the two ends. Germline values: CDR1 MNHNS, CDR2 SASEGT. This CDR3 has 15 amino acids. Written as DNA, the CDR3 is TGTGCCAGCAGTACGTCCGGGACAAGCTACAATGAGCAGTTCTTC. Translated: CASSTSGTSYNEQFF.